Listed below are T cell receptor beta chains from one sample, sequenced in a study of T cell responses to AZD1222 COVID-19 vaccine. The data were produced by immunoSEQ multiplex PCR, yet TCRdb's version contains in-frame clones alone and is incomplete. The table records around 130,000 clones, about 86% of them present only once. Material: peripheral blood, obtained on day 0 of AZD1222 vaccination. These receptors were taken from an adult in good health. CDR3s include the opening cysteine and the closing phenylalanine or tryptophan. The order of the fields is V gene, J gene, clone size, D gene, CDR3 protein, CDR3 DNA. The D gene is left open where the match is weak. Some rows mark clone size as missing; the rest say once, few, many or name a class of expanded clone.

TRBV4-1	TRBJ1-2	.	.	CASSQGPGDYGYTF	TGCGCCAGCAGCCAAGGCCCCGGGGACTATGGCTACACCTTC
TRBV7-2	TRBJ2-2	.	.	CASTRERGGRGELFF	TGTGCCAGCACCCGGGAAAGGGGGGGGCGCGGGGAGCTGTTTTTT
TRBV2	TRBJ1-3	.	.	CASSPRAYSGNTIYF	TGTGCCAGCAGCCCCCGGGCCTACTCTGGAAACACCATATATTTT
TRBV6-5	TRBJ2-7	.	TRBD1	CASSYSIEDREQYF	TGTGCCAGCAGTTACTCCATTGAGGACAGGGAGCAGTACTTC
TRBV7-9	TRBJ1-1	.	.	CASSPYGQLNTEAFF	TGTGCCAGCAGCCCGTACGGACAGCTAAACACTGAAGCTTTCTTT
TRBV4-1	TRBJ2-1	once	.	CASSQGNSGLYNEQFF	TGCGCCAGCAGCCAAGGTAATAGCGGACTTTACAATGAGCAGTTCTTC
TRBV4-3	TRBJ1-3	.	.	CASSQDWAGFDTIYF	TGCGCCAGCAGCCAAGATTGGGCGGGATTCGACACCATATATTTT
TRBV3-1/TRBV3-2	TRBJ2-1	.	.	CASSQESGVNEQFF	TGTGCCAGCAGCCAAGAGAGTGGGGTTAATGAGCAGTTCTTC
TRBV2	TRBJ2-2	.	TRBD1	CASGTGSTGELFF	TGTGCCAGTGGGACAGGCTCCACCGGGGAGCTGTTTTTT
TRBV2	TRBJ1-5	.	.	CASSEAERNQPQHF	TGTGCCAGCAGTGAAGCAGAACGGAATCAGCCCCAGCATTTT
TRBV7-2	TRBJ2-5	.	.	CASSLVWGTSDETQYF	TGTGCCAGCAGCTTAGTATGGGGGACCTCCGATGAGACCCAGTACTTC
TRBV7-2	TRBJ1-2	once	TRBD1	CASSPPGQGISGYTF	TGTGCCAGCAGCCCACCGGGACAGGGGATAAGTGGCTACACCTTC
TRBV6-2/TRBV6-3	TRBJ1-2	.	TRBD1	CASSYSTGGRYGYTF	TGTGCCAGCAGTTACTCCACAGGGGGCCGCTATGGCTACACCTTC
TRBV14	TRBJ1-6	.	TRBD1	CASSAGQRSSYNSPLHF	TGTGCCAGCAGCGCGGGACAGCGGAGCTCCTATAATTCACCCCTCCACTTT
TRBV3-1/TRBV3-2	TRBJ2-1	once	TRBD2	CASSQGLAVVGEQFF	TGTGCCAGCAGCCAGGGGCTAGCGGTTGTGGGTGAGCAGTTCTTC
TRBV5-1	TRBJ1-2	.	TRBD1	CASSANRGRSGYTF	TGCGCCAGCAGCGCCAACAGGGGGCGAAGTGGCTACACCTTC
TRBV7-3	TRBJ1-1	.	.	CASSLTRGGPNTEAFF	TGTGCCAGCAGCCTCACCCGCGGGGGACCGAACACTGAAGCTTTCTTT
TRBV29-1	TRBJ1-2	.	TRBD1	CSVADRGYGYTF	TGCAGCGTTGCAGACAGGGGGTATGGCTACACCTTC
TRBV4-3	TRBJ2-7	.	.	CASSQALTYEQYF	TGCGCCAGCAGCCAAGCCCTCACATACGAGCAGTACTTC
TRBV24-1	TRBJ1-3	.	.	CATSDGSNSGNTIYF	TGTGCCACCAGTGATGGCTCGAACTCTGGAAACACCATATATTTT
TRBV2	TRBJ1-1	.	.	CASSWGQPNTEAFF	TGTGCCAGCAGCTGGGGGCAGCCGAACACTGAAGCTTTCTTT
TRBV7-3	TRBJ2-1	.	.	CASGTAGGEQFF	TGTGCCAGCGGTACCGCGGGCGGTGAGCAGTTCTTC
TRBV6-5	TRBJ1-5	.	.	CAIPGGPSNQPQHF	TGTGCCATCCCCGGGGGGCCAAGCAATCAGCCCCAGCATTTT
TRBV5-4	TRBJ1-2	.	.	CASSSGGTLYGYTF	TGTGCCAGCAGCTCTGGCGGGACACTATATGGCTACACCTTC
TRBV4-3	TRBJ1-2	few	.	CASSQDPIIRGYGYTF	TGCGCCAGCAGCCAAGATCCGATCATAAGGGGCTATGGCTACACCTTC
TRBV19	TRBJ2-7	.	.	CASSGRGPYEQYF	TGTGCCAGTAGTGGCCGGGGCCCCTACGAGCAGTACTTC
TRBV6-6	TRBJ1-6	.	TRBD1	CASVRQGGSPLHF	TGTGCCAGTGTCAGACAGGGAGGTTCACCCCTCCACTTT
TRBV2	TRBJ1-2	few	.	CASSESSGNFYGYTF	TGTGCCAGCAGTGAATCGTCAGGGAACTTCTATGGCTACACCTTC
TRBV6-5	TRBJ1-2	.	.	CASSYSGAMGYTF	TGTGCCAGCAGTTACTCGGGGGCAATGGGTTACACCTTC
TRBV6-1	TRBJ1-6	.	.	CASSEAGRGYSPLHF	TGTGCCAGCAGTGAAGCGGGCAGGGGTTATTCACCCCTCCACTTT
TRBV10-3	TRBJ2-1	.	TRBD1	CAISELDRRSYNEQFF	TGTGCCATCAGTGAGTTGGACAGGCGCTCCTACAATGAGCAGTTCTTC
TRBV7-2	TRBJ2-3	.	TRBD2	CASSLAGLAGADTQYF	TGTGCCAGCAGCTTAGCGGGACTAGCCGGCGCAGATACGCAGTATTTT
TRBV7-3	TRBJ2-5	.	TRBD1	CASSSTGEETQYF	TGTGCCAGCAGCTCGACAGGGGAAGAGACCCAGTACTTC
TRBV7-2	TRBJ1-5	.	.	CASGPQGMGNQPQHF	TGTGCCAGCGGCCCCCAGGGGATGGGCAATCAGCCCCAGCATTTT
TRBV19	TRBJ2-2	.	.	CASSLRTNTGELFF	TGTGCCAGTAGTTTGCGGACGAACACCGGGGAGCTGTTTTTT
TRBV27	TRBJ2-7	.	TRBD1	CASSYTTRQGVYEQYF	TGTGCCAGCAGCTATACGACGAGGCAGGGGGTCTACGAGCAGTACTTC
TRBV4-2	TRBJ2-5	.	TRBD2	CASSRLAGEGETQYF	TGTGCCAGCAGCCGGCTAGCGGGAGAGGGGGAGACCCAGTACTTC
TRBV3-1/TRBV3-2	TRBJ1-4	.	.	CASSSQQGGSATNEKLFF	TGTGCCAGCAGCTCCCAACAGGGTGGAAGTGCAACTAATGAAAAACTGTTTTTT
TRBV12-2	TRBJ2-3	.	.	CASLVGDTQYF	TGTGCAAGTCTTGTGGGTGATACGCAGTATTTT